This TCR beta chain was sequenced during a study of cytomegalovirus exposure and HLA in healthy donors. Whole-study findings and limits: In most subjects, TCR beta sequences reportedly gave accurate predictions of HLA-A and HLA-B alleles.

In the case of this clone: Its antigen remains unknown.

The V gene lost 7 bases and the J gene lost 1 base, with 13 bases spanning the gap. The CDR3 contains 14 residues. In germline, CDR1 is SGHAT, CDR2 FQDESV (reference sequence). 13 Jbeta primers and 60 Vbeta primers were used for the PCR. Generated by immunoSEQ multiplex PCR, the TCRdb table keeps only in-frame clones and is missing some. The table includes some 120,000 clones, around 70% detected once. V usage is TRBV11-1 and J usage is TRBJ1-1, with a possible D match to TRBD1 (5 bases). The origin of this receptor is a woman in her forties in good health and CMV-seronegative. Sequencing input: PBMCs. CDR3 protein: CASNRWSQNTEAFF. In DNA form, the CDR3 reads TGTGCCAGCAACAGGTGGAGTCAGAACACTGAAGCTTTCTTT.